A single sample is the source of the 30 T cell receptor beta chains below, sequenced in a study of cytomegalovirus exposure and HLA in healthy donors. PCR primers comprised 60 Vbeta and 13 Jbeta primers. The repertoire was sequenced with immunoSEQ multiplex PCR; TCRdb's copy has only in-frame clones and lacks some. The table lists roughly 150,000 clones, about three quarters of them singletons, with around 0.7% in the top ten. Material for sequencing was PBMCs. The source is a male donor in good health and CMV-seronegative.

DNA of the CDR3: TGTGCCAGCTCACCACCGGCGGGGGAATTCACAGATACGCAGTATTTT. Translated: CASSPPAGEFTDTQYF. The V call is TRBV18, the J call TRBJ2-3, with TRBD2 identical over 7 bases. Germline lookup yields CDR1 KGHSH and CDR2 LQKENI. V trimming: 0 bases; J trimming: 2 bases; junction bases outside the gene matches: 5. There are 16 residues in the CDR3. Full variable domain (missing parts from reference TRBV18 and TRBJ2-3): NAGVMQNPRHLVRRRGQEARLRCSPMKGHSHVYWYRQLPEEGLKFMVYLQKENIIDESGMPKERFSAEFPKEGPSILRIQQVVRGDSAAYFCASSPPAGEFTDTQYFGPGTRLTVL.

This clone is a singleton in its sample. The chain links TRBV6-1 to TRBJ2-2; 16 nucleotides align to TRBD2. CDR1 and CDR2 from the germline V gene are MNHNS and SASEGT. The V segment lost 4 bases and the J segment 7 bases; nucleotides outside the gene matches: 12. The CDR3 length is 19 residues. The CDR3 is CASSASSGTSGRAGGELFF. The CDR3 DNA reads TGTGCCAGCAGTGCCTCCTCCGGGACTAGCGGGAGGGCCGGCGGGGAGCTGTTTTTT.

V gene TRBV30 combines with J gene TRBJ2-1; 10 bases line up with TRBD1. Germline V gene data show CDR1 as GTSNPN and CDR2 as SVGIG (reference sequence). V dropped 3 bases and J dropped 7; count of bases not matched to a gene: 9. The CDR3 covers 15 residues. Here the CDR3 DNA reads TGTGCCTGGAGCCACGCGACAGGGGGCTGGAATGAGCAGTTCTTC. This encodes CAWSHATGGWNEQFF.

The chain links TRBV5-1 to TRBJ2-7; the match to TRBD2 covers 12 bases. The J segment lost 4 bases and the V segment lost 4 bases, leaving 18 bases of the junction unmatched. CDR3 length: 19 amino acids. Germline V CDR1 and CDR2: SGHRS, YFSETQ. The chain's CDR3 is CASSLYPRLAGVLRYEQYF. Here the CDR3 DNA reads TGCGCCAGCAGCCTATATCCTCGACTAGCGGGAGTTTTAAGGTACGAGCAGTACTTC.

This chain links TRBV15 with TRBJ2-6; TRBD1 aligns across 7 bases. In germline, CDR1 is LNHNV, CDR2 YYDKDF (reference sequence). The CDR3 consists of 17 residues. The V and J ends lost 3 bases and 2 bases, in that order; junction bases with no gene match: 7. The CDR3 DNA is TGTGCCACCAGCAGGGGGGACAGCCAGGCTGGGGCCAACGTCCTGACTTTC. The encoded protein is CATSRGDSQAGANVLTF.

The CDR3 is CASSSVGGLGNYGYTF. In DNA form, the CDR3 reads TGTGCCAGCAGCTCGGTGGGGGGTTTGGGTAACTATGGCTACACCTTC. The V gene is TRBV5-5, the J gene TRBJ1-2, with TRBD1 as a possible D gene (5 bases). The germline V gene has CDR1 SGHKS and CDR2 YYEKEE (reference sequence). This CDR3 comprises 16 residues. V lost 3 bases, J lost 1 base, and 16 bases lay in between.

The V call is TRBV6-1, the J call TRBJ2-5; a possible D gene is TRBD1 (6 bases). This CDR3 contains 13 residues. CDR1 and CDR2 (germline): MNHNS, SASEGT. Trimming removed 5 bases at V and 5 bases at J, with 12 bases between. CDR3 residues: CASSQITGETQYF. CDR3 nucleotide sequence: TGTGCCAGCAGTCAGATCACAGGGGAGACCCAGTACTTC.

The chain carries TRBV18 and TRBJ2-3, with 8 bases that match TRBD1. Unmatched junction bases numbered 7, after V lost 3 bases and J lost 14 bases. CDR1 KGHSH and CDR2 LQKENI come from the germline V gene. This CDR3 spans 12 amino acids. The CDR3 coding sequence is TGTGCCAGCTCACCTCAGGGGGCCCCACCGTATTTT. This sequence encodes CASSPQGAPPYF.

A single count supports this clone. V and J are TRBV19 and TRBJ1-1, with D possibly TRBD1 on 6 matching bases. Germline values: CDR1 LNHDA, CDR2 SQIVND (reference sequence). Deletions cut 5 bases from V and 1 base from J, with 17 bases between. The CDR3 is 16 amino acids. CDR3 nucleotides: TGTGCCAGTAGTGCGAACTCCGGGGGGCCGAACACTGAAGCTTTCTTT. This encodes CASSANSGGPNTEAFF.

The chain links TRBV5-6 to TRBJ1-2; TRBD1 matches 7 bases. Germline CDR1 SGHDT, CDR2 YYEEEE. With V trimmed by 3 bases and J by 0 bases, 8 bases remained unmatched. This CDR3 has 16 residues. CDR3 residues: CASSSWTGNTNYGYTF. As DNA, the CDR3 is TGTGCCAGCAGCTCCTGGACAGGCAACACTAACTATGGCTACACCTTC.

The chain couples TRBV7-9 to TRBJ1-2; no definite D call. The germline CDR1 and CDR2 sequences are SEHNR and FQNEAQ (reference sequence). The V end lost 3 bases, the J end lost 3 bases, and 11 bases lay between the germline ends. The CDR3 spans 14 residues. The CDR3 is CASSFQESYYGYTF. Written as DNA, the CDR3 is TGTGCCAGCAGCTTTCAAGAGAGCTACTATGGCTACACCTTC.

The chain links TRBV6-5 to TRBJ1-1; D uncertain. CDR3 size: 14 residues. Germline CDR1 is MNHEY and CDR2 is SVGAGI. Trimming took off 6 bases at V and 5 bases at J, with 16 bases between the two ends. Written as DNA, the CDR3 is TGTGCCAGCAGCGGAGTACAACCGAAAACTGAAGCTTTCTTT. Protein: CASSGVQPKTEAFF.

This chain links TRBV11-3 with TRBJ2-3; D gene uncertain. This CDR3 spans 13 amino acids. Trimming removed 1 base from V and 2 bases from J, with 4 bases in between. Looked up from germline, CDR1 is SGHNT and CDR2 is YENEEA. The CDR3 sequence is CASSLGPTDTQYF. The DNA of the CDR3 is TGTGCCAGCAGCTTAGGGCCCACAGATACGCAGTATTTT.

This sequence joins TRBV5-4 and TRBJ1-1, with 8 nucleotides matching TRBD1. Trimming removed 4 bases from V and 4 bases from J; junction bases left unmatched: 6. CDR1 is SGHNT, CDR2 YYREEE, per germline (reference sequence). The CDR3 runs 14 residues. CDR3 residues: CASSPWTGSTEAFF. The CDR3 coding sequence is TGTGCCAGCAGCCCCTGGACAGGGTCCACTGAAGCTTTCTTT.

CDR3: CAWSVQGGTGELFF. In nucleotides, the CDR3 is TGTGCCTGGAGTGTACAGGGGGGCACCGGGGAGCTGTTTTTT. V and J are TRBV30 and TRBJ2-2; 8 bases align to TRBD1. This CDR3 has 14 residues. Trimming at V came to 0 bases and at J to 4 bases, leaving 1 base not matched to a gene. Per germline, CDR1 GTSNPN and CDR2 SVGIG (reference sequence).

This chain links TRBV7-6 with TRBJ2-7, with 7 bases identical to TRBD1. The CDR3 has 14 amino acids. J lost 6 bases, V lost 3 bases, and 8 bases had no gene match. Germline-derived CDR1 and CDR2 are SGHVS and FNYEAQ. The CDR3 nucleotides read TGTGCCAGCAGCTTTCAACAGGGGTACGCCGAGCAGTACTTC. This encodes CASSFQQGYAEQYF.

Remarks on this clone: One end of the junction varies from germline; a read error may be responsible. This chain connects TRBV7-9 to TRBJ2-1; D is undetermined. The germline gives CDR1 SEHNR, CDR2 FQNEAQ (reference sequence). CDR3 length: 11 amino acids. CDR3 sequence reads: CSSSLYGEQFF. The DNA of the CDR3 is TGTTCCAGCAGCTTATACGGTGAGCAGTTCTTC.

The chain combines TRBV29-1 with TRBJ2-5, with D unresolved. Trimming stripped 7 bases from V and 2 bases from J, with 14 bases between. The V gene's germline CDR1 is SQVTM and CDR2 ANQGSEA. The CDR3 runs 13 residues. The CDR3 DNA is TGCAGCGCGATCCCCCAGGTACAAGAGACCCAGTACTTC. Protein sequence: CSAIPQVQETQYF.

This clone was counted only a few times. The CDR3 sequence: CASSDQRQGPTYGYTF. Here the CDR3 DNA reads TGTGCCAGCAGTGATCAACGACAGGGGCCCACCTATGGCTACACCTTC. The chain combines TRBV25-1 with TRBJ1-2; 8 bases line up with TRBD1. From germline, CDR1 is MGHDK and CDR2 SYGVNS. This CDR3 has 16 amino acids. After removal of 3 bases from V and 4 bases from J, the junction contained 10 bases not matched to a gene.

This chain connects TRBV13 to TRBJ2-1; D unclear. The CDR3 is made up of 11 amino acids. V lost 5 bases to trimming and J lost 6 bases, with 5 bases between them. Germline V gene data show CDR1 as PRHDT and CDR2 as FYEKMQ (reference sequence). CDR3 region: CASSLSNEQFF. The DNA for the CDR3 is TGTGCCAGCAGCCTCAGCAATGAGCAGTTCTTC. Full variable domain (rest looked up from reference TRBV13 and TRBJ2-1): AAGVIQSPRHLIKEKRETATLKCYPIPRHDTVYWYQQGPGQDPQFLISFYEKMQSDKGSIPDRFSAQQFSDYHSELNMSSLELGDSALYFCASSLSNEQFFGPGTRLTVL.

The chain uses TRBV10-3 and TRBJ2-5; TRBD2 is a possible D gene (6 bases). There are 13 residues in the CDR3. The V end lost 6 bases, the J end lost 5 bases, and 13 bases lay between the germline ends. The germline V gene has CDR1 ENHRY and CDR2 SYGVKD. CDR3 residues: CAIRAGSVETQYF. CDR3 nucleotides: TGTGCCATCAGGGCGGGGTCCGTCGAGACCCAGTACTTC.

This clone was detected only a few times. V gene TRBV14 combines with J gene TRBJ2-3; D perhaps matches TRBD2 (5 bases). V was pared by 0 bases and J by 2 bases, with 12 bases between. The germline V gene encodes CDR1 SGHDN and CDR2 FVKESK. This CDR3 is 16 amino acids long. The CDR3, as DNA: TGTGCCAGCAGCCAAGATTTGGCGGGTGTCACAGATACGCAGTATTTT. It codes for CASSQDLAGVTDTQYF.

Comment on this clone: Sequence at one end of the junction differs from germline and may be a read error. Other DNA sequences in the same sample also yield this CDR3. The chain links TRBV5-1 to TRBJ1-1; 7 bases are a match to TRBD1. The length of the CDR3 is 11 residues. CDR1 SGHRS and CDR2 YFSETQ come from the germline V gene. CDR3 sequence reads: CASSDRAEAFF. The DNA of the CDR3 is TGCGCCAGCAGCGACAGGGCCGAAGCCTTCTTT.

This rearrangement joins TRBV7-9 to TRBJ1-1, with 9 positions matching TRBD1. V was clipped by 7 bases and J by 5 bases; unmatched bases: 8. The CDR3 extends over 14 amino acids. Germline V lookup: CDR1 SEHNR, CDR2 FQNEAQ (reference sequence). The CDR3 protein is CASTLLGQGTEAFF. The CDR3 DNA reads as TGTGCCAGCACCCTCCTGGGACAGGGAACTGAAGCTTTCTTT.

The DNA of the CDR3 is TGTGCCAGCAGCTCTCGCGCCCCAGGGACCCAGTACTTC. Its protein product is CASSSRAPGTQYF. This rearrangement joins TRBV5-8 to TRBJ2-5, with D uncertain. This CDR3 is 13 amino acids long. The germline V gene has CDR1 SGHTS and CDR2 YDEGEE. Trimming removed 3 bases at V and 7 bases at J, with 13 bases between.

The V and J genes are TRBV7-9 and TRBJ1-2; D is possibly TRBD1 (5 bases). The CDR3 runs to 15 residues. Germline CDR1 reads SEHNR; CDR2 reads FQNEAQ (reference sequence). Trimming took off 5 bases at V and 0 bases at J, with 13 bases between the two ends. Written as DNA, the CDR3 is TGTGCCAGCAGCCCCTGGGGCAGTTCTAACTATGGCTACACCTTC. This codes for CASSPWGSSNYGYTF.

A few counts support this clone. The chain uses TRBV5-8 and TRBJ1-4; the D gene is possibly TRBD1 (6 bases). Per the germline V gene, CDR1 is SGHTS and CDR2 is YDEGEE. The CDR3 has 16 residues. The V end was cut by 3 bases, the J end by 0 bases, with 12 bases between. CDR3 sequence reads: CASSSGDRSTNEKLFF. The DNA for the CDR3 is TGTGCCAGCAGCTCGGGTGACAGGTCAACTAATGAAAAACTGTTTTTT.

V gene TRBV5-1 combines with J gene TRBJ1-4; D possibly corresponds to TRBD1 (5 bases). The germline V and J ends were trimmed by 4 bases and 5 bases, with 18 bases remaining between them. This CDR3 contains 16 residues. Germline V lookup: CDR1 SGHRS, CDR2 YFSETQ. The DNA for the CDR3 is TGCGCCAGCAGCCCGACCGGGACTTCAAGGAATGAAAAACTGTTTTTT. Protein: CASSPTGTSRNEKLFF.

This clone was counted a few times. The chain has TRBV5-6 and TRBJ2-5; 8 nucleotides line up with TRBD1. This CDR3 has 14 amino acids. Trimming took 3 bases from V and 5 from J; bases not matched to a gene: 6. CDR1 and CDR2 from the germline V gene are SGHDT and YYEEEE. The CDR3 DNA reads as TGTGCCAGCAGCTCGACAGGGGCGGGGGAGACCCAGTACTTC. As protein: CASSSTGAGETQYF.

The chain employs TRBV5-1 and TRBJ2-7; maybe TRBD2 (6 bases). The V gene's germline CDR1 is SGHRS and CDR2 YFSETQ. V lost 0 bases and J lost 2, with 9 bases in between. The CDR3 sequence is 14 residues long. The CDR3, as DNA: TGCGCCAGCAGCTTGGAGGAGGGCCCCTACGAGCAGTACTTC. Residues: CASSLEEGPYEQYF.